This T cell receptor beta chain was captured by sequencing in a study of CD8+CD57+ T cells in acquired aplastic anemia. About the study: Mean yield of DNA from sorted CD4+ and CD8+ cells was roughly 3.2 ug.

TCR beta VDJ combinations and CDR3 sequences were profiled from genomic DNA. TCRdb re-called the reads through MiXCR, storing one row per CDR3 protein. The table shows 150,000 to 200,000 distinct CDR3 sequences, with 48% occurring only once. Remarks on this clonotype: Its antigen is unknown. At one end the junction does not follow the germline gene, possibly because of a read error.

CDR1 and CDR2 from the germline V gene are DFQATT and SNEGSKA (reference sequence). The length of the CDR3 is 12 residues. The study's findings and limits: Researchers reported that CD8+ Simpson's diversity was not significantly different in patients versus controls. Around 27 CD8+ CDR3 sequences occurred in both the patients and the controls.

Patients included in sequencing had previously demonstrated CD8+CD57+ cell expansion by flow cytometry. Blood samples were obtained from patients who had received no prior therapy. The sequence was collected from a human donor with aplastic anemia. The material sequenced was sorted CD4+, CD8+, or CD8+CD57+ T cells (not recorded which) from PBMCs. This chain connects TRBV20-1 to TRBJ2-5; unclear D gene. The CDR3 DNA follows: TGCAGTGCTAGAGAGTTGGGCCCCGGTTGTCACTTC. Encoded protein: CSARELGPGCHF.